A selection of T cell receptor beta chains follows, all from one sample in a study of T cell responses to AZD1222 COVID-19 vaccine. Produced via immunoSEQ multiplex PCR; TCRdb's table is partial and in-frame only. The sample consists of about 130,000 clones, about 90% of them appearing once. The sample was peripheral blood, taken on day 0 of AZD1222 vaccination. The receptors were gathered from an adult in good health. CDR3s include the opening cysteine and the closing phenylalanine or tryptophan. D genes are given only for firm matches. Clone size, where shown, is once, few, many, or a class for clones that have expanded.

CDR3nt,CDR3aa,abundance,v_gene,d_gene,j_gene
TGTGCCAGCAGCCGCCCCGCCAGCAATGAGCAGTTCTTC,CASSRPASNEQFF,.,TRBV9,.,TRBJ2-1
TGTGCCAGTAGTATGAGGGGGGGGTATAGCAATCAGCCCCAGCATTTT,CASSMRGGYSNQPQHF,.,TRBV19,.,TRBJ1-5
TGTGCCAGCAGACCACCGGGACCAGGACTCCAAGAGACCCAGTACTTC,CASRPPGPGLQETQYF,.,TRBV7-6,.,TRBJ2-5
TGCAGCGTTGAGCCTGACAGCTCCTACGAGCAGTACTTC,CSVEPDSSYEQYF,few,TRBV29-1,.,TRBJ2-7
TGTGCCAGCAGCTTAGGTCAGCGGGGGGGCCCGGACATTCAGTACTTC,CASSLGQRGGPDIQYF,.,TRBV7-3,TRBD2,TRBJ2-4
TGTGCCAGCAGCTTAGGGGGAGGATCAACCTACGAGCAGTACTTC,CASSLGGGSTYEQYF,few,TRBV7-9,.,TRBJ2-7
TGCGCCAGCAGCGGACAGGGGTTAAGCGGTCAGCCCCAGCATTTT,CASSGQGLSGQPQHF,.,TRBV4-1,TRBD1,TRBJ1-5
TGTGCCAGCAGTTTATCGCCATTTGGGGCTCGCGGCTACACCTTC,CASSLSPFGARGYTF,.,TRBV27,.,TRBJ1-2
TGTGCCAGCAGCGTTTTTGGGGGCCGGGATGAGCAGTTCTTC,CASSVFGGRDEQFF,once,TRBV9,.,TRBJ2-1
TGTGCCAGCAGTTTACCCGCCACAGAAAACTATGGCTACACCTTC,CASSLPATENYGYTF,.,TRBV28,.,TRBJ1-2
TGCAGTGCCCAGGATAACTATGGCTACACCTTC,CSAQDNYGYTF,.,TRBV20-1,.,TRBJ1-2
TGTGCCAGCAGCCAAGAGGTCGCCGGCTCTGGAAACACCATATATTTT,CASSQEVAGSGNTIYF,.,TRBV4-2,.,TRBJ1-3
TGTGCCAGCAGCTTGTTCGGGGACACCGGGGAGCTGTTTTTT,CASSLFGDTGELFF,once,TRBV5-6,.,TRBJ2-2
TGTGCCAGCAGCTGGTTACAGGGAATCTATGGCTACACCTTC,CASSWLQGIYGYTF,.,TRBV28,.,TRBJ1-2
TGTGCCAGCAGTGAGAGTATGGCCTCTGGAAACACCATATATTTT,CASSESMASGNTIYF,.,TRBV7-8,.,TRBJ1-3
TGTGCCTGGAGTTGGGCTCCCGGGGAGCTGTTTTTT,CAWSWAPGELFF,.,TRBV30,.,TRBJ2-2
TGTGCCAGCAGCTCCCCGGGACCGAGTAATGAAAAACTGTTTTTT,CASSSPGPSNEKLFF,.,TRBV7-9,.,TRBJ1-4
TGTGCCAGCAGTTCGACTAGTGCCGGGGAGCTGTTTTTT,CASSSTSAGELFF,.,TRBV3-1/TRBV3-2,.,TRBJ2-2
TGTGCCAGCAGTTCGGCACGCTATGGCTACACCTTC,CASSSARYGYTF,.,TRBV28,.,TRBJ1-2
TGCGCCAGCAGCCCGCCAGGGGAAGAGACCCAGTACTTC,CASSPPGEETQYF,.,TRBV5-1,.,TRBJ2-5
TGTGCCAGCAGTGATGAGGGGGTACAGGGAGGGTATCAGCCCCAGCATTTT,CASSDEGVQGGYQPQHF,.,TRBV6-1,.,TRBJ1-5
TGTGCCAGCAGCCAGGGGGCGCCGGACACCGGGGAGCTGTTTTTT,CASSQGAPDTGELFF,.,TRBV7-3,TRBD1,TRBJ2-2
TGTGCCAGCATGGCCGACCTGGGTAATGAGCAGTTCTTC,CASMADLGNEQFF,once,TRBV6-5,.,TRBJ2-1
TGCGCCAGCACGAGGGGGAGGAACACTGAAGCTTTCTTT,CASTRGRNTEAFF,.,TRBV10-1,.,TRBJ1-1
TGTGCCAGCACCGTATCTACAGGGTACACTGAAGCTTTCTTT,CASTVSTGYTEAFF,once,TRBV7-9,.,TRBJ1-1
TGTGCCAGCAGCCAAAAGGACAGGGGAAACTACGAGCAGTACTTC,CASSQKDRGNYEQYF,.,TRBV6-5,TRBD1,TRBJ2-7
TGTGCCAGCAGCTTAACCCGAGGAGGCAATCAGCCCCAGCATTTT,CASSLTRGGNQPQHF,.,TRBV11-2,.,TRBJ1-5
TGTGCCAGCAGTTGGACAGGCGCGTGGTTCTTC,CASSWTGAWFF,.,TRBV28,TRBD1,TRBJ2-1
TGTGCCAGCACTCCCGCTTCCGGGACAGCTAACAATTCACCCCTCCACTTT,CASTPASGTANNSPLHF,.,TRBV25-1,TRBD1,TRBJ1-6
TGTGCCAGCTCGGGGACAGGCCATCAGCCCCAGCATTTT,CASSGTGHQPQHF,.,TRBV28,TRBD1,TRBJ1-5
TGTGCCAGCAGCCCCTCTACCGGGGGGTGGATGGTTTTTACTGAAGCTTTCTTT,CASSPSTGGWMVFTEAFF,.,TRBV14,.,TRBJ1-1
TGTGCCAGCAGCCCAGACAGGACTCTCACCAATTCACCCCTCCACTTT,CASSPDRTLTNSPLHF,.,TRBV7-9,.,TRBJ1-6
TGTGCCAGCGGGGACAACACTGAAGCTTTCTTT,CASGDNTEAFF,.,TRBV28,.,TRBJ1-1
TGTGCCAGCATACTAGCGGGGGGGAATGAGCAGTTCTTC,CASILAGGNEQFF,.,TRBV6-6,TRBD2,TRBJ2-1
TGTGCCAGCAGTTTAAGCCCCGGGACAGGTTCTGGCTACACCTTC,CASSLSPGTGSGYTF,.,TRBV27,TRBD1,TRBJ1-2
TGTGCCTGGGCGACGGGATCCTTCACCGGGGAGCTGTTTTTT,CAWATGSFTGELFF,.,TRBV30,.,TRBJ2-2
TGCGCCAGCAGCCTTGCTTGGGACACTGAAGCTTTCTTT,CASSLAWDTEAFF,once,TRBV4-3,.,TRBJ1-1
TGTGCCAGCAGTTACGTAGATGAGACGGAGAGATCTCACCCCGTGGGATCCTACGAGCAGTACTTC,CASSYVDETERSHPVGSYEQYF,.,TRBV6-7,.,TRBJ2-7
TGTGCCAGCAGTTTTTCGACAGCCATCAGGCCCCAGCATTTT,CASSFSTAIRPQHF,.,TRBV28,.,TRBJ1-5
TGTGCCAGCAGCTCCACAGCCGACTCCTACAATGAGCAGTTCTTC,CASSSTADSYNEQFF,few,TRBV5-5,.,TRBJ2-1
TGCGCCAGCAGCATGACAGGATCTGGGGCCAACGTCCTGACTTTC,CASSMTGSGANVLTF,.,TRBV5-1,.,TRBJ2-6
TGTGCCAGCAGCTTAGGGGAAGACACTGAAGCTTTCTTT,CASSLGEDTEAFF,few,TRBV7-2,.,TRBJ1-1
TGTGCCAGCAGTGAAGGGGGGACACAGCCCCAGCATTTT,CASSEGGTQPQHF,.,TRBV2,.,TRBJ1-5
TGTGCCAGCAGCGTCGGATACTTGGCCTACGAGCAGTACTTC,CASSVGYLAYEQYF,few,TRBV7-2,.,TRBJ2-7
TGTGCCAGCTCACCCCGGACAGGGGAAGCTGGAAACACCATATATTTT,CASSPRTGEAGNTIYF,.,TRBV18,TRBD1,TRBJ1-3
TGCGCCAGCAGCTTGGGGGCTACCGGGACCAAGACCTACGAGCAGTACTTC,CASSLGATGTKTYEQYF,once,TRBV5-1,.,TRBJ2-7
TGTGCCAGCAGTTACGAGTACCAGGGGGCACGCGAGCAGTACTTC,CASSYEYQGAREQYF,.,TRBV6-5,TRBD1,TRBJ2-7
TGCGCCAGCAGTCTAGTTCTGAGGGACAGGGATTTGGAAGCTTTCTTT,CASSLVLRDRDLEAFF,.,TRBV23-1,TRBD1,TRBJ1-1
TGTGCCACCAGCAGAGGGGGGCGTGGGACACCCCTCCACTTT,CATSRGGRGTPLHF,once,TRBV15,.,TRBJ1-6
TGTGCCAGTAGTAGACCCGGGACAGCCGGCGGTGGAAAACTGTTTTTT,CASSRPGTAGGGKLFF,.,TRBV19,TRBD1,TRBJ1-4